The source of this TCR beta chain is a study of cytomegalovirus exposure and HLA in healthy donors. Findings and caveats of the study: There was a cluster of highly shared sequence variants that was likely a sequencing artifact. Fewer N-insertions (relative to the approximately 670-donor mean) were reportedly seen in an Asian-associated ancestry cluster in a later analysis. Within an earlier analysis, most TCR beta V segments proved productive either about 87% or about 30% of the time.

In nominal health when sampled, donors likely had unrecorded immune exposures nonetheless. It was with 60 Vbeta and 13 Jbeta primers that the PCR ran. Sequenced by immunoSEQ multiplex PCR; TCRdb stores in-frame clones only, minus some. This sample has 150,000 to 200,000 clones, with 65% to 85% found just once. The CDR3 has 13 amino acids. Germline-derived CDR1 and CDR2 are SEHNR and FQNEAQ (reference sequence). Turning to this clone: Its antigen is unidentified. Mismatch with germline at one junction end may stem from a read error.

This clonotype was sampled from a woman younger than 35 in good health and CMV-seronegative. Sequences were obtained from PBMCs. The genes are TRBV7-9 and TRBJ1-2; weak D call: TRBD1 (6 bases). DNA for the CDR3: TGTTCCAGCAGCCAAGGACAGATGTATGGCTACACCTTC. It codes for CSSSQGQMYGYTF. The entire variable domain, with the rest obtained from reference TRBV7-9 and TRBJ1-2, is as follows: DTGVSQNPRHKITKRGQNVTFRCDPISEHNRLYWYRQTLGQGPEFLTYFQNEAQLEKSRLLSDRFSAERPKGSFSTLEIQRTEQGDSAMYLCSSSQGQMYGYTFGSGTRLTVV.